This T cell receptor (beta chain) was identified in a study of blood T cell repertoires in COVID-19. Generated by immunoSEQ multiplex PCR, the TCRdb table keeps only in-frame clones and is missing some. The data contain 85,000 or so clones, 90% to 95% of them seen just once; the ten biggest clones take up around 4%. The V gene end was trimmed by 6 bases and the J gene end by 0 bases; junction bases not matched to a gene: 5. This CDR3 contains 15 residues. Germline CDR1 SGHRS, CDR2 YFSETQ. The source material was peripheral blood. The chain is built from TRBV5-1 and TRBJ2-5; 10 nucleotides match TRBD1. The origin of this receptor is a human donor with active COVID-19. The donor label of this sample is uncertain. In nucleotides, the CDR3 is TGCGCCAGCACGACAGGGGGCCTACACCAAGAGACCCAGTACTTC. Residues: CASTTGGLHQETQYF.